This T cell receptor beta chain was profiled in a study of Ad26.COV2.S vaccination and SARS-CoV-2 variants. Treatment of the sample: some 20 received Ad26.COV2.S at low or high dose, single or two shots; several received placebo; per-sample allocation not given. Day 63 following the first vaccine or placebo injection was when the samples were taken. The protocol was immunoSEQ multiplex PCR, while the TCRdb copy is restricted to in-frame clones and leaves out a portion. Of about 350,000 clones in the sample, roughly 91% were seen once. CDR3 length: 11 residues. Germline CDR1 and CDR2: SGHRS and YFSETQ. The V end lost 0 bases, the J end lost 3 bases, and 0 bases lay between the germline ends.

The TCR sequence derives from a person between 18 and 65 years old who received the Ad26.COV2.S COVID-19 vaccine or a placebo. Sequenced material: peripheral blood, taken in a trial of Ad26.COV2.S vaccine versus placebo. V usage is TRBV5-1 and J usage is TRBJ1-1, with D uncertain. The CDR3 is CASSLDTEAFF. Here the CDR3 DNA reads TGCGCCAGCAGCTTGGACACTGAAGCTTTCTTT.